This is a list of T cell receptor beta chains from one sample in a study of cytomegalovirus exposure and HLA in healthy donors. Profiling relied on immunoSEQ multiplex PCR, and the TCRdb table lists in-frame clones only, not all of them. The data contain 100,000 to 120,000 clones, approximately 94% of them singletons. Sequenced material: PBMCs. The source of these receptors is a woman aged 18-29 years in good health and CMV-seronegative. Each CDR3 is given with its conserved first and last residue. The D gene is left open where the match is weak.

J gene: TRBJ2-3
D gene: TRBD2
V gene: TRBV5-4
CDR3 protein: CASSFGGGAFSTDTQYF
CDR3 DNA: TGTGCCAGCAGTTTCGGCGGGGGGGCTTTTTCCACGGATACGCAGTATTTT

J gene: TRBJ2-7
D gene: -
V gene: TRBV5-4
CDR3 protein: CASSLASTDEQYF
CDR3 DNA: TGTGCCAGCAGCTTGGCCTCCACGGACGAGCAGTACTTC

J gene: TRBJ1-1
D gene: -
V gene: TRBV4-3
CDR3 protein: CASSQGLIDRSWGNTEAFF
CDR3 DNA: TGCGCCAGCAGCCAAGGACTAATAGACAGGTCTTGGGGGAACACTGAAGCTTTCTTT

J gene: TRBJ2-7
D gene: TRBD1
V gene: TRBV7-9
CDR3 protein: CASSLGPGTGAPYEQYF
CDR3 DNA: TGTGCCAGCAGCCTGGGTCCCGGGACAGGGGCTCCCTACGAGCAGTACTTC

J gene: TRBJ1-6
D gene: -
V gene: TRBV4-2
CDR3 protein: CASSRDTNSPLHF
CDR3 DNA: TGTGCCAGCAGCCGGGACACCAATTCACCCCTCCACTTT

J gene: TRBJ1-5
D gene: TRBD1
V gene: TRBV7-2
CDR3 protein: CASSLLGGTQPQHF
CDR3 DNA: TGTGCCAGCAGCCTCCTAGGGGGCACTCAGCCCCAGCATTTT

J gene: TRBJ2-5
D gene: TRBD2
V gene: TRBV5-1
CDR3 protein: CASSLGPAGQETQYF
CDR3 DNA: TGCGCCAGCAGCTTGGGCCCAGCGGGGCAAGAGACCCAGTACTTC

J gene: TRBJ1-2
D gene: -
V gene: TRBV4-1
CDR3 protein: CASGGTNYGYTF
CDR3 DNA: TGCGCCAGCGGAGGAACAAACTATGGCTACACCTTC

J gene: TRBJ1-1
D gene: -
V gene: TRBV6-4
CDR3 protein: CASSATANTEAFF
CDR3 DNA: TGTGCCAGCAGTGCGACAGCAAACACTGAAGCTTTCTTT

J gene: TRBJ1-2
D gene: TRBD1
V gene: TRBV9
CDR3 protein: CASSVVPGQSYGYTF
CDR3 DNA: TGTGCCAGCAGCGTAGTTCCGGGACAGTCCTATGGCTACACCTTC

J gene: TRBJ1-6
D gene: -
V gene: TRBV7-7
CDR3 protein: CASSLGGQKGNSPLHF
CDR3 DNA: TGTGCCAGCAGCTTAGGGGGCCAAAAGGGGAATTCACCCCTCCACTTT